Listed below are T cell receptor beta chains from one sample, sequenced in a study of blood T cell repertoires in COVID-19. Libraries were prepared by immunoSEQ multiplex PCR; TCRdb keeps only in-frame clonotypes and omits some of them. The data show tens of thousands of clones, 88% seen once. The material sequenced was PBMCs or T cells enriched from blood (not recorded which). The receptors stem from a woman aged 40 to 50 who had recovered from COVID-19. Both conserved end residues are part of each CDR3. A D gene is named only where the DNA matches it firmly. Expanded clones get a size class; other rows say once, few or many, or leave the size out.

J gene: TRBJ2-5; D gene: TRBD2; clone size: .; V gene: TRBV5-4; CDR3 protein: CASSDLAEETQYF; CDR3 DNA: TGTGCCAGCAGCGACCTAGCGGAAGAGACCCAGTACTTC
J gene: TRBJ2-7; D gene: TRBD1; clone size: .; V gene: TRBV5-4; CDR3 protein: CASSLGGTGFRNYEQYF; CDR3 DNA: TGTGCCAGCAGCCTTGGCGGGACAGGGTTTCGAAACTACGAGCAGTACTTC
J gene: TRBJ2-7; D gene: .; clone size: .; V gene: TRBV6-1; CDR3 protein: CASSERYDSFYEQYF; CDR3 DNA: TGTGCCAGCAGTGAACGCTATGACAGTTTCTACGAGCAGTACTTC
J gene: TRBJ1-1; D gene: .; clone size: once; V gene: TRBV11-1; CDR3 protein: CASRETGLARTEAFF; CDR3 DNA: TGTGCCAGCAGAGAGACAGGACTAGCGAGGACTGAAGCTTTCTTT
J gene: TRBJ2-2; D gene: .; clone size: .; V gene: TRBV28; CDR3 protein: CASTPWRGPANTGELFF; CDR3 DNA: TGTGCCAGCACCCCCTGGCGGGGGCCCGCGAACACCGGGGAGCTGTTTTTT
J gene: TRBJ2-2; D gene: TRBD1; clone size: .; V gene: TRBV5-1; CDR3 protein: CASSLKTGGFGGELFF; CDR3 DNA: TGCGCCAGCAGCTTGAAAACAGGGGGATTCGGCGGGGAGCTGTTTTTT
J gene: TRBJ2-3; D gene: TRBD2; clone size: .; V gene: TRBV7-6; CDR3 protein: CASSFSGGSDTDTQYF; CDR3 DNA: TGTGCCAGCAGCTTTAGCGGGGGAAGTGACACAGATACGCAGTATTTT
J gene: TRBJ2-3; D gene: .; clone size: .; V gene: TRBV6-5; CDR3 protein: CASKPGETYTDTQYF; CDR3 DNA: TGTGCCAGCAAGCCGGGGGAGACCTACACAGATACGCAGTATTTT
J gene: TRBJ1-1; D gene: .; clone size: .; V gene: TRBV5-1; CDR3 protein: CASSLGDTGHEMNTEAFF; CDR3 DNA: TGCGCCAGCAGCTTGGGTGATACGGGACACGAAATGAACACTGAAGCTTTCTTT
J gene: TRBJ2-2; D gene: TRBD2; clone size: .; V gene: TRBV9; CDR3 protein: CASSPSTSPNTGELFF; CDR3 DNA: TGTGCCAGCAGCCCGTCGACTAGCCCAAACACCGGGGAGCTGTTTTTT